The T cell receptor (beta chain) under discussion was sequenced for a study of T-cell memory formation after mild COVID-19. Trimming removed 4 bases from V and 0 bases from J, with 17 bases in between. The CDR3 is made up of 16 amino acids. Looked up from germline, CDR1 is SGHRS and CDR2 is YFSETQ. TCRdb recomputed calls from the 5' RACE reads with MiXCR, one row per CDR3 protein. The sample contains a few hundred thousand distinct CDR3 sequences, roughly 21% of which appear only once. This TCR was recovered from an adult woman who had mild COVID-19 (a few samples of this study predate the infection). Cell type and time point are not known. Sequences were obtained from PBMCs or a T cell subset sorted from them (not recorded which). The rearrangement joins TRBV5-1 to TRBJ2-7; perhaps TRBD1 as D (6 bases). The CDR3 region is CASSRTGTMNSYEQYF. For the CDR3, the DNA is TGCGCCAGCAGCCGAACCGGGACAATGAACTCCTACGAGCAGTACTTC.